This entry concerns a single T cell receptor beta chain. The antigen is undetermined. The J segment lost 1 base and the V segment lost 5 bases, leaving 5 bases of the junction unmatched. Looked up from germline, CDR1 is MNHEY and CDR2 is SMNVEV (reference sequence). The CDR3 spans 16 residues. Assay used: immunoSEQ multiplex PCR; TCRdb lists only in-frame clones, some missing. Among around 140,000 clones listed, around 92% were seen once. The source of the sample is a study of T cell responses to AZD1222 COVID-19 vaccine. Study outcomes and limitations: Spike was spanned by vaccine-associated CD4 TCRs, which were dominant at 160-218 and 743-854.

The receptor was derived from an adult who had recovered from COVID-19. The source material was peripheral blood, sampled after recovery from COVID-19. The chain recombines TRBV27 with TRBJ2-1; 10 positions agree with TRBD2. CDR3 sequence: CASSKPSGSSYNEQFF. Here the CDR3 DNA reads TGTGCCAGCAGTAAACCTAGCGGGAGTTCCTACAATGAGCAGTTCTTC.